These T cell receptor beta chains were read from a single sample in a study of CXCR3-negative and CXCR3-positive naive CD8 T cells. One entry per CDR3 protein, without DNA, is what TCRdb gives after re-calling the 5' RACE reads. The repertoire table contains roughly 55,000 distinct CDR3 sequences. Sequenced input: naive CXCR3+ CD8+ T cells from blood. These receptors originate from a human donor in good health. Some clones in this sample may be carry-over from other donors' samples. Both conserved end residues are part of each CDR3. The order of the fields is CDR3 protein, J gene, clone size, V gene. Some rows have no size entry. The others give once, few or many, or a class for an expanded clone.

CDR3: CASSLVTGSSYEQYF
J: TRBJ2-7
size: NA
V: TRBV27

CDR3: CASSLGRAREKLFF
J: TRBJ1-4
size: NA
V: TRBV11-2

CDR3: CASSHHPTPPGQVYEQYF
J: TRBJ2-7
size: NA
V: TRBV7-8

CDR3: CASSIDLPSEPNTGELFF
J: TRBJ2-2
size: NA
V: TRBV19

CDR3: CASSLLTRNTEAFF
J: TRBJ1-1
size: NA
V: TRBV7-8

CDR3: CASSPLPFLYRENSNQPQHF
J: TRBJ1-5
size: NA
V: TRBV7-7

CDR3: CASSLKYRGSTASYEQYF
J: TRBJ2-7
size: NA
V: TRBV4-3

CDR3: CASSSVHQGNEQFF
J: TRBJ2-1
size: NA
V: TRBV7-9

CDR3: CSVEKFGQGAQKETQYF
J: TRBJ2-5
size: NA
V: TRBV29-1

CDR3: CASSSDRGGTDTQYF
J: TRBJ2-3
size: NA
V: TRBV11-3

CDR3: CASSLGGGADTQYF
J: TRBJ2-3
size: NA
V: TRBV7-9

CDR3: CASSLASGALTEAFF
J: TRBJ1-1
size: NA
V: TRBV7-2

CDR3: CASSPVPGAQYNEQFF
J: TRBJ2-1
size: NA
V: TRBV5-5

CDR3: CASSPYIGAGYEQYF
J: TRBJ2-7
size: NA
V: TRBV7-2

CDR3: CASSAGGYEQYF
J: TRBJ2-7
size: medium-sized
V: TRBV25-1

CDR3: CASSQDVRGSGELFF
J: TRBJ2-2
size: NA
V: TRBV4-3

CDR3: CATSDPDSGGGKNIQYF
J: TRBJ2-4
size: NA
V: TRBV24-1

CDR3: CSAFRTGGNTEAFF
J: TRBJ1-1
size: NA
V: TRBV20-1

CDR3: CAAMTLKGGYTF
J: TRBJ1-2
size: NA
V: TRBV15

CDR3: CASSVDRVQNIQYF
J: TRBJ2-4
size: NA
V: TRBV6-2/TRBV6-3

CDR3: CASSEWSRQETQYF
J: TRBJ2-5
size: NA
V: TRBV10-2

CDR3: CASSLFRGYEQYF
J: TRBJ2-7
size: NA
V: TRBV28

CDR3: CASSYRDLSYEQYF
J: TRBJ2-7
size: NA
V: TRBV6-2/TRBV6-3

CDR3: CSVVSGYTGELFF
J: TRBJ2-2
size: NA
V: TRBV29-1

CDR3: CASSHLAGYTF
J: TRBJ1-2
size: NA
V: TRBV6-6

CDR3: CASSPGQGANTGELFF
J: TRBJ2-2
size: NA
V: TRBV7-9

CDR3: CASQAGSGWGVIEQFF
J: TRBJ2-1
size: NA
V: TRBV2